Only one count was recorded for the clone carrying this T cell receptor (beta chain). The data belong to a study of blood T cell repertoires in COVID-19. Overall study context: There were acute and convalescent COVID-19 samples, and they came from the United States, Italy and Spain. T cells, B-cell-depleted T cells, or PBMCs supplied cDNA or gDNA.

Original analysis: Estimates of nucleated cell counts were drawn from the amplification of reference gene primers. Clones were read by immunoSEQ multiplex PCR, and TCRdb kept only the in-frame ones, dropping some. The V and J calls and clone size are taken from that table; D and trimming were inferred from the DNA. The sample holds about 280,000 clones, almost 85% seen once. This CDR3 comprises 15 residues. The germline gives CDR1 ENHRY, CDR2 SYGVKD. The V end lost 4 bases, the J end lost 4 bases, and 15 bases lay between the germline ends. The sequencing input was peripheral blood. This TCR was sampled from a man between 50 and 59 years old with active or convalescent COVID-19. The chain combines TRBV10-3 with TRBJ2-3; perhaps TRBD2 as D (6 bases). The CDR3, as DNA: TGTGCCATCAGTGTCTCGGGAGTGTTTTCAGATACGCAGTATTTT. Translating it yields CAISVSGVFSDTQYF.